The rows below give T cell receptor beta chains drawn from one sample of a study of EBV T-cell therapy then PD-1 blockade in nasopharyngeal carcinoma. These receptors lack a known antigen. Clones were sequenced by immunoSEQ multiplex PCR, and TCRdb holds only the in-frame ones, with some missing. This sample has roughly 22,000 clones, with 82% found just once. The material sequenced was CD8+ T cells from blood, taken at day -245 from a patient whose treatment included autologous EBV-specific T cells and nivolumab. The receptors were sampled from a man in his forties or fifties with nasopharyngeal carcinoma. CDR3s include the opening cysteine and the closing phenylalanine or tryptophan. The order of the fields is D gene, V gene, clone size, CDR3 length, J gene, CDR3 protein, CDR3 DNA. D genes are given only for firm matches. Clone size is given for some rows only: seen once, a few or many times, or a class if the clone is expanded.

d_call: -
v_call: TRBV6-5
clone_size: -
cdr3_length: 15
j_call: TRBJ2-2
cdr3_aa: CASRLTGEGTGELFF
cdr3_nt: TGTGCCAGCAGACTCACAGGGGAGGGAACCGGGGAGCTGTTTTTT

d_call: TRBD1
v_call: TRBV6-6
clone_size: -
cdr3_length: 13
j_call: TRBJ1-5
cdr3_aa: CASSPGQPQPQHF
cdr3_nt: TGTGCCAGCAGCCCGGGACAGCCTCAGCCCCAGCATTTT

d_call: -
v_call: TRBV15
clone_size: -
cdr3_length: 13
j_call: TRBJ1-1
cdr3_aa: CATSRDTGTEAFF
cdr3_nt: TGTGCCACCAGCAGAGATACGGGGACTGAAGCTTTCTTT

d_call: -
v_call: TRBV6-2/TRBV6-3
clone_size: -
cdr3_length: 15
j_call: TRBJ1-5
cdr3_aa: CASSQPPDSPKPQHF
cdr3_nt: TGTGCCAGCAGCCAACCTCCCGACAGTCCCAAGCCCCAGCATTTT

d_call: -
v_call: TRBV9
clone_size: -
cdr3_length: 14
j_call: TRBJ2-7
cdr3_aa: CASSVATGTYEQYF
cdr3_nt: TGTGCCAGCAGCGTAGCAACAGGAACCTACGAGCAGTACTTC

d_call: -
v_call: TRBV7-2
clone_size: few
cdr3_length: 15
j_call: TRBJ1-6
cdr3_aa: CASSPAREPNSPLHF
cdr3_nt: TGTGCCAGCAGCCCCGCCAGGGAACCCAATTCACCCCTCCACTTT

d_call: TRBD1
v_call: TRBV6-6
clone_size: -
cdr3_length: 15
j_call: TRBJ1-1
cdr3_aa: CASSLDPDRATEAFF
cdr3_nt: TGTGCCAGCAGCCTAGACCCCGACAGGGCCACTGAAGCTTTCTTT

d_call: -
v_call: TRBV6-5
clone_size: -
cdr3_length: 13
j_call: TRBJ1-6
cdr3_aa: CASSPGENSPLHF
cdr3_nt: TGTGCCAGTAGCCCAGGGGAAAATTCACCCCTCCACTTT

d_call: -
v_call: TRBV19
clone_size: -
cdr3_length: 14
j_call: TRBJ1-2
cdr3_aa: CASSIYPINYGYTF
cdr3_nt: TGTGCCAGTAGTATATACCCTATAAACTATGGCTACACCTTC

d_call: -
v_call: TRBV10-3
clone_size: few
cdr3_length: 14
j_call: TRBJ1-6
cdr3_aa: CASRRSSYNSPLHF
cdr3_nt: TGTGCCTCAAGGAGGAGCTCCTATAATTCACCCCTCCACTTT

d_call: -
v_call: TRBV4-3
clone_size: -
cdr3_length: 15
j_call: TRBJ1-2
cdr3_aa: CASSQEVRGYYGYTF
cdr3_nt: TGCGCCAGCAGCCAAGAGGTCAGGGGTTACTATGGCTACACCTTC

d_call: -
v_call: TRBV27
clone_size: -
cdr3_length: 16
j_call: TRBJ2-1
cdr3_aa: CASSRLPVSSYNEQFF
cdr3_nt: TGTGCCAGCAGTCGCTTACCTGTTAGCTCCTACAATGAGCAGTTCTTC

d_call: TRBD1
v_call: TRBV6-6
clone_size: -
cdr3_length: 14
j_call: TRBJ2-5
cdr3_aa: CASSPDRGQETQYF
cdr3_nt: TGTGCCAGCAGTCCAGACAGGGGGCAAGAGACCCAGTACTTC

d_call: -
v_call: TRBV27
clone_size: -
cdr3_length: 10
j_call: TRBJ1-1
cdr3_aa: CASTLRGAFF
cdr3_nt: TGTGCCAGCACTCTCAGAGGAGCTTTCTTT

d_call: TRBD2
v_call: TRBV20-1
clone_size: -
cdr3_length: 11
j_call: TRBJ2-7
cdr3_aa: CSASPSGGQVF
cdr3_nt: TGCAGTGCCAGCCCCTCGGGAGGTCAGGTCTTC

d_call: TRBD1
v_call: TRBV19
clone_size: once
cdr3_length: 18
j_call: TRBJ2-1
cdr3_aa: CASSSRDRGLQSWNEQFF
cdr3_nt: TGTGCCAGTAGTAGCCGGGACAGGGGCCTACAATCTTGGAATGAGCAGTTCTTC

d_call: TRBD2
v_call: TRBV9
clone_size: -
cdr3_length: 16
j_call: TRBJ2-5
cdr3_aa: CASSLGPGGTRKTQYF
cdr3_nt: TGTGCCAGCAGTTTGGGGCCCGGGGGGACGAGGAAGACCCAGTACTTC

d_call: -
v_call: TRBV9
clone_size: -
cdr3_length: 14
j_call: TRBJ2-7
cdr3_aa: CASSAGANSYEQYF
cdr3_nt: TGTGCCAGCAGCGCAGGGGCGAACTCCTACGAGCAGTACTTC

d_call: TRBD1
v_call: TRBV2
clone_size: -
cdr3_length: 14
j_call: TRBJ1-5
cdr3_aa: CASRTGMSNQPQHF
cdr3_nt: TGTGCCAGCAGGACAGGGATGTCCAATCAGCCCCAGCATTTT

d_call: TRBD2
v_call: TRBV4-2
clone_size: few
cdr3_length: 16
j_call: TRBJ2-3
cdr3_aa: CASSLGTSGGADTQYF
cdr3_nt: TGTGCCAGCAGCCTTGGGACTAGCGGGGGGGCAGATACGCAGTATTTT

d_call: TRBD1
v_call: TRBV4-1
clone_size: -
cdr3_length: 15
j_call: TRBJ2-7
cdr3_aa: CASSQPGTGSYEQYF
cdr3_nt: TGCGCCAGCAGCCAACCCGGGACAGGATCCTACGAGCAGTACTTC

d_call: -
v_call: TRBV28
clone_size: many
cdr3_length: 10
j_call: TRBJ1-4
cdr3_aa: CASSNEKLFF
cdr3_nt: TGTGCCAGCAGTAATGAAAAACTGTTTTTT

d_call: TRBD1
v_call: TRBV29-1
clone_size: -
cdr3_length: 14
j_call: TRBJ1-2
cdr3_aa: CSVAGTGDYYGYTF
cdr3_nt: TGCAGCGTTGCCGGGACAGGGGATTACTATGGCTACACCTTC

d_call: -
v_call: TRBV27
clone_size: many
cdr3_length: 15
j_call: TRBJ1-6
cdr3_aa: CASSFVQAYNSPLHF
cdr3_nt: TGTGCCAGCAGTTTCGTACAGGCCTATAATTCACCCCTCCACTTT

d_call: TRBD2
v_call: TRBV23-1
clone_size: -
cdr3_length: 17
j_call: TRBJ2-5
cdr3_aa: CASSRSLAGGPDKTQYF
cdr3_nt: TGCGCCAGCAGTCGTAGTCTAGCGGGGGGCCCCGATAAGACCCAGTACTTC

d_call: -
v_call: TRBV5-1
clone_size: -
cdr3_length: 15
j_call: TRBJ1-3
cdr3_aa: CASSLAGQLGNTIYF
cdr3_nt: TGCGCCAGCAGCCTAGCGGGCCAGCTGGGAAACACCATATATTTT

d_call: -
v_call: TRBV6-1
clone_size: -
cdr3_length: 14
j_call: TRBJ2-7
cdr3_aa: CASSEGDRPYEQYF
cdr3_nt: TGTGCCAGCAGTGAAGGAGACAGACCCTACGAGCAGTACTTC

d_call: -
v_call: TRBV9
clone_size: -
cdr3_length: 13
j_call: TRBJ1-1
cdr3_aa: CASSPATTTEAFF
cdr3_nt: TGTGCCAGCAGCCCCGCCACGACCACTGAAGCTTTCTTT

d_call: -
v_call: TRBV5-6
clone_size: -
cdr3_length: 16
j_call: TRBJ2-5
cdr3_aa: CASSHEYRRGQETQYF
cdr3_nt: TGTGCCAGCAGCCACGAATACAGGCGAGGCCAAGAGACCCAGTACTTC

d_call: TRBD1
v_call: TRBV9
clone_size: -
cdr3_length: 16
j_call: TRBJ2-5
cdr3_aa: CASSGGSTGIQETQYF
cdr3_nt: TGTGCCAGCAGCGGCGGCTCGACAGGGATTCAAGAGACCCAGTACTTC

d_call: -
v_call: TRBV10-3
clone_size: -
cdr3_length: 14
j_call: TRBJ1-1
cdr3_aa: CAITPGRTNTEAFF
cdr3_nt: TGTGCCATCACCCCGGGACGGACGAACACTGAAGCTTTCTTT

d_call: -
v_call: TRBV6-5
clone_size: -
cdr3_length: 15
j_call: TRBJ1-1
cdr3_aa: CASSLNPDSNTEAFF
cdr3_nt: TGTGCCAGCAGTTTAAATCCGGACAGCAACACTGAAGCTTTCTTT

d_call: -
v_call: TRBV25-1
clone_size: -
cdr3_length: 13
j_call: TRBJ2-7
cdr3_aa: CASSESMRYEQYF
cdr3_nt: TGTGCCAGCAGTGAATCGATGCGTTACGAGCAGTACTTC

d_call: -
v_call: TRBV28
clone_size: few
cdr3_length: 13
j_call: TRBJ1-1
cdr3_aa: CAVNRDLNTEAFF
cdr3_nt: TGTGCCGTAAACAGGGATTTGAACACTGAAGCTTTCTTT

d_call: TRBD1
v_call: TRBV4-3
clone_size: -
cdr3_length: 16
j_call: TRBJ1-4
cdr3_aa: CASSQITGTGPEKLFF
cdr3_nt: TGCGCCAGCAGCCAAATTACCGGGACAGGGCCTGAAAAACTGTTTTTT

d_call: TRBD2
v_call: TRBV4-3
clone_size: few
cdr3_length: 15
j_call: TRBJ2-2
cdr3_aa: CASSLIAGDTGELFF
cdr3_nt: TGCGCCAGCAGCCTTATAGCGGGGGACACCGGGGAGCTGTTTTTT

d_call: -
v_call: TRBV27
clone_size: once
cdr3_length: 14
j_call: TRBJ2-7
cdr3_aa: CASSFYGGSYEQYF
cdr3_nt: TGTGCCAGCAGTTTTTATGGGGGGAGCTACGAGCAGTACTTC

d_call: -
v_call: TRBV5-4
clone_size: -
cdr3_length: 12
j_call: TRBJ1-2
cdr3_aa: CASSLDGYGYTF
cdr3_nt: TGTGCCAGCAGCCTGGACGGCTATGGCTACACCTTC

d_call: -
v_call: TRBV9
clone_size: -
cdr3_length: 18
j_call: TRBJ1-6
cdr3_aa: CASSPQAGLSSYNSPLHF
cdr3_nt: TGTGCCAGCAGCCCCCAGGCAGGTTTGAGCTCCTATAATTCACCCCTCCACTTT

d_call: -
v_call: TRBV5-4
clone_size: -
cdr3_length: 16
j_call: TRBJ2-3
cdr3_aa: CASSLPDRPSTDTQYF
cdr3_nt: TGTGCCAGCAGCTTGCCCGACAGGCCCTCCACAGATACGCAGTATTTT

d_call: -
v_call: TRBV5-8
clone_size: -
cdr3_length: 16
j_call: TRBJ1-5
cdr3_aa: CASSLGGQKSNQPQHF
cdr3_nt: TGTGCCAGCAGCTTGGGGGGACAAAAGAGCAATCAGCCCCAGCATTTT

d_call: TRBD1
v_call: TRBV3-1/TRBV3-2
clone_size: -
cdr3_length: 16
j_call: TRBJ2-5
cdr3_aa: CASSQDLQGALETQYF
cdr3_nt: TGTGCCAGCAGCCAAGATCTACAGGGGGCTCTGGAGACCCAGTACTTC

d_call: -
v_call: TRBV4-1
clone_size: -
cdr3_length: 16
j_call: TRBJ2-3
cdr3_aa: CASSQDVTASTDTQYF
cdr3_nt: TGCGCCAGCAGCCAAGATGTGACAGCAAGCACAGATACGCAGTATTTT

d_call: -
v_call: TRBV2
clone_size: -
cdr3_length: 12
j_call: TRBJ2-7
cdr3_aa: CATLSEGYEQYF
cdr3_nt: TGTGCCACCCTATCGGAGGGATACGAGCAGTACTTC

d_call: -
v_call: TRBV27
clone_size: few
cdr3_length: 15
j_call: TRBJ1-6
cdr3_aa: CASSFASRGNSPLHF
cdr3_nt: TGTGCCAGCAGTTTCGCTTCCAGGGGAAACTCACCCCTCCACTTT

d_call: -
v_call: TRBV28
clone_size: -
cdr3_length: 14
j_call: TRBJ1-6
cdr3_aa: CASSFLGFNSPLHF
cdr3_nt: TGTGCCAGCAGTTTCCTGGGTTTCAATTCACCCCTCCACTTT

d_call: TRBD2
v_call: TRBV4-3
clone_size: -
cdr3_length: 15
j_call: TRBJ2-1
cdr3_aa: CASSQDYGGAPEQFF
cdr3_nt: TGCGCCAGCAGCCAAGATTACGGGGGGGCACCCGAGCAGTTCTTC